Below, one T cell receptor beta chain is given with its context. The V end was cut by 3 bases, the J end by 4 bases, with 15 bases between. This CDR3 spans 15 amino acids. Germline-derived CDR1 and CDR2 are WSHSY and SAAADI. Some clones are missing from TCRdb's copy, which holds only in-frame ones; the method was immunoSEQ multiplex PCR. The data show tens of thousands of clones, roughly 74% seen once. The data belong to a study of blood T cell repertoires in COVID-19. The J gene is TRBJ1-2, the V gene TRBV10-2; D gene unclear. Sample: peripheral blood. The sequence was collected from a human donor in a cohort sampled during active COVID-19. This CDR3 reads CASSEVGGLSYGYTF. DNA for the CDR3: TGCGCCAGCAGTGAAGTGGGAGGTCTCAGCTATGGCTACACCTTC.